What follows describes a single T cell receptor beta chain. The sample comes from a study of blood T cells in healthy people across ages. For the second PCR, which ran for 7 to 11 cycles, a sample-barcoded 5' primer and a J-beta primer mix were used. TCRdb reprocessed the 5' RACE reads via MiXCR and lists one record per CDR3 protein. The table shows about 1,800,000 distinct CDR3 sequences, with roughly 28% occurring only once. Germline loops: CDR1 SGHTA, CDR2 FQGNSA. V was pared by 5 bases and J by 8 bases, with 11 bases of the junction left unmatched. CDR3 size: 15 residues. This TCR was recovered from a woman between 25 and 40 years old in good health. The chain links TRBV7-2 to TRBJ1-4, with 7 bases matching TRBD1. Sequences were obtained from blood. The CDR3 sequence: CASSPRGRFGEKLFF. In DNA form, the CDR3 reads TGTGCCAGCAGCCCGAGGGGGCGTTTCGGAGAAAAACTGTTTTTT.